Listed here are 8 T cell receptor beta chains from one sample, sequenced in a study of PD-L1 blockade in urothelial cancer. TCRdb keeps only in-frame clones here, not all; method: immunoSEQ multiplex PCR. The sample shows about 83,000 clones, roughly 87% of them seen only once. The sequencing used PBMCs, collected around atezolizumab (anti-PD-L1) treatment. These TCRs come from a woman between 65 and 79 years old with urothelial cancer.

V and J are TRBV7-2 and TRBJ2-5; D remains unclear. Germline lookup yields CDR1 SGHTA and CDR2 FQGNSA. Trimming pared 5 bases from V and 4 bases from J, leaving 11 bases between. There are 13 residues in the CDR3. The CDR3 DNA reads TGTGCCAGCAGCCGGGTCAGTCGAGAGACCCAGTACTTC. It codes for CASSRVSRETQYF.

The CDR3, as DNA: TGTGCCAGCAGCCTACAGGGGATAAATACGCAGTATTTT. Its protein product is CASSLQGINTQYF. J is TRBJ2-3 and V is TRBV7-9; 7 bases align to TRBD1. The ends lost 5 bases at V and 7 bases at J; junction bases unmatched: 6. Germline lookup yields CDR1 SEHNR and CDR2 FQNEAQ (reference sequence). The CDR3 covers 13 residues.

The genes are TRBV19 and TRBJ2-4, with a tentative D call TRBD1 (7 bases). V shed 3 bases and J shed 8 bases, with 14 bases lying between them. This CDR3 is built from 14 residues. Germline lookup yields CDR1 LNHDA and CDR2 SQIVND (reference sequence). The DNA for the CDR3 is TGTGCCAGTAGTATGCAGGGGGAGGTTGACATTCAGTACTTC. This translates into CASSMQGEVDIQYF.

The chain recombines TRBV11-2 with TRBJ1-2; TRBD1 agrees at 8 bases. J lost 8 bases, V lost 3 bases, and 8 bases had no gene match. In germline, CDR1 is SGHAT, CDR2 FQNNGV. The CDR3 consists of 14 residues. As DNA, the CDR3 is TGTGCCAGCAGCTTGGACAGGGCAACCGGCGGCTACACCTTC. Protein: CASSLDRATGGYTF.

The chain recombines TRBV10-2 with TRBJ2-4, with TRBD1 matching over 9 bases. This CDR3 has 16 amino acids. CDR1 WSHSY and CDR2 SAAADI come from the germline V gene. Trimming at V came to 6 bases and at J to 3 bases, leaving 9 bases not matched to a gene. The CDR3 sequence is CASSEPGTGLKNIQYF. As DNA, the CDR3 is TGCGCCAGCAGCGAACCCGGGACAGGGCTCAAAAACATTCAGTACTTC.

The chain has TRBV2 and TRBJ1-2, with TRBD1 matching over 7 bases. V shed 1 base, J shed 4 bases, and the junction held 6 bases outside the gene matches. CDR1 is SNHLY, CDR2 FYNNEI, per germline. The CDR3 consists of 15 residues. CDR3 nucleotides: TGTGCCAGCAGTGAAGGAGTCGGACAGGTCTATGGCTACACCTTC. It specifies CASSEGVGQVYGYTF.

This chain joins TRBV27 and TRBJ1-2; D is uncertain. The length of the CDR3 is 15 residues. Trimming removed 7 bases at V and 5 bases at J, with 20 bases between. Looked up from germline, CDR1 is MNHEY and CDR2 is SMNVEV (reference sequence). The CDR3 nucleotides read TGTGCCAGCACACCCTTGAAGAACCTGAGGTATGGCTACACCTTC. Protein product: CASTPLKNLRYGYTF.

The chain employs TRBV15 and TRBJ1-5; TRBD1 matches at 7 bases. This CDR3 is 15 amino acids long. Per the germline V gene, CDR1 is LNHNV and CDR2 is YYDKDF (reference sequence). Trimming at V came to 3 bases and at J to 7 bases, leaving 9 bases not matched to a gene. DNA of the CDR3: TGTGCCACCAGCAGGGAGGGACAGCCGTACCAGCCCCAGCATTTT. Its translation is CATSREGQPYQPQHF.